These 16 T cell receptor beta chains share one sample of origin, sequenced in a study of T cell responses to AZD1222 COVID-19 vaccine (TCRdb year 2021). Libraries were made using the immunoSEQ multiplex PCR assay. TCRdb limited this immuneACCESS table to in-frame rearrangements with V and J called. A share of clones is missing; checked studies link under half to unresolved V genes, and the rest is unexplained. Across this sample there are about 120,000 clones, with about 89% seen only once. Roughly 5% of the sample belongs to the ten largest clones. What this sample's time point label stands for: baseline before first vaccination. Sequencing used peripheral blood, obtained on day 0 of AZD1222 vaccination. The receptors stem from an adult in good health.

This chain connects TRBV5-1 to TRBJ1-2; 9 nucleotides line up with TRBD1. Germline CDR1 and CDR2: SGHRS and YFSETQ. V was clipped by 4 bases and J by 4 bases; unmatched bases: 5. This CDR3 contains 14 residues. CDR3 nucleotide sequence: TGCGCCAGCAGCATAGACAGGGGGGCCTATGGCTACACCTTC. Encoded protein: CASSIDRGAYGYTF.

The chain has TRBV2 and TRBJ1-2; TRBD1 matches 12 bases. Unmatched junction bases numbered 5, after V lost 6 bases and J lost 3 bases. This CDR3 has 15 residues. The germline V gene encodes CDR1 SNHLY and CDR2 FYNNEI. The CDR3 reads CASRGGTGGYYGYTF. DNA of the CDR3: TGTGCCAGCAGGGGAGGGACAGGGGGCTACTATGGCTACACCTTC. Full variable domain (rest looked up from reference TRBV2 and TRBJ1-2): EPEVTQTPSHQVTQMGQEVILRCVPISNHLYFYWYRQILGQKVEFLVSFYNNEISEKSEIFDDQFSVERPDGSNFTLKIRSTKLEDSAMYFCASRGGTGGYYGYTFGSGTRLTVV.

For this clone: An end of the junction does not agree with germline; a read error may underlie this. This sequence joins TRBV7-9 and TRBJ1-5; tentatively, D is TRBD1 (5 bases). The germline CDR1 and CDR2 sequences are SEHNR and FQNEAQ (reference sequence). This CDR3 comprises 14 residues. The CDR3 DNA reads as TGTGCCAGCAGTTTAGACAGTGGCAATCAGCCCCAGCATTTT. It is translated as CASSLDSGNQPQHF.

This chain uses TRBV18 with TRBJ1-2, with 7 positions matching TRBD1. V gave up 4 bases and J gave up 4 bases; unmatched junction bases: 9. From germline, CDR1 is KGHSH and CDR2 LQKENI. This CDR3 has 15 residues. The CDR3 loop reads CASSRQEGGLYGYTF. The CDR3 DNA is TGTGCCAGCTCACGACAGGAAGGGGGCCTCTATGGCTACACCTTC.

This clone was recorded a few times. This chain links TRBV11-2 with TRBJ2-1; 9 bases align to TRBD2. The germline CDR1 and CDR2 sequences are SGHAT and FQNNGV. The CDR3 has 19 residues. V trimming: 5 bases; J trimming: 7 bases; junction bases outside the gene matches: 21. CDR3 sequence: CASSPLGSGRGPLGNEQFF. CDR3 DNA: TGTGCCAGCAGCCCCTTGGGTAGCGGGAGAGGCCCACTTGGGAATGAGCAGTTCTTC.

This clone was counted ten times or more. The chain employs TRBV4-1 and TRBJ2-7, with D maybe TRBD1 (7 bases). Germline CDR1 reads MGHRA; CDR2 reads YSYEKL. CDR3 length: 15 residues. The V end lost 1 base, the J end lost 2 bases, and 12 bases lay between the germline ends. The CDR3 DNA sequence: TGCGCCAGCAGCCAAGGGGCAGGGGGGACCTACGAGCAGTACTTC. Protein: CASSQGAGGTYEQYF.

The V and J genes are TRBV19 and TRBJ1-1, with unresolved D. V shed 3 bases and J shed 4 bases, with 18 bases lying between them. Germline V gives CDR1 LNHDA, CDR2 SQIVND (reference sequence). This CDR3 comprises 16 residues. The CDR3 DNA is TGTGCCAGTAGTATTCCCCGGGGAGGACGGAGCACTGAAGCTTTCTTT. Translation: CASSIPRGGRSTEAFF. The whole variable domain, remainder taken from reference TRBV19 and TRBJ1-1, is DGGITQSPKYLFRKEGQNVTLSCEQNLNHDAMYWYRQDPGQGLRLIYYSQIVNDFQKGDIAEGYSVSREKKESFPLTVTSAQKNPTAFYLCASSIPRGGRSTEAFFGQGTRLTVV.

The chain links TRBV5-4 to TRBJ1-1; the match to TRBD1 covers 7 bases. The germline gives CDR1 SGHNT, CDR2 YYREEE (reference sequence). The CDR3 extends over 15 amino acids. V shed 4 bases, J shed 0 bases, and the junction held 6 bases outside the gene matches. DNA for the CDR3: TGTGCCAGCAGCGGCGGGACAGCTATGAACACTGAAGCTTTCTTT. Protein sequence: CASSGGTAMNTEAFF.

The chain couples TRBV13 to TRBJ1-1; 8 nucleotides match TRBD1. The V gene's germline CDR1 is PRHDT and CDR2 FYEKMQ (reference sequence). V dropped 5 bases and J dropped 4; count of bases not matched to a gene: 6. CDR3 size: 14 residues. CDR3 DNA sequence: TGTGCCAGCAGCACGGGACAGGCTGTCACTGAAGCTTTCTTT. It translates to CASSTGQAVTEAFF.

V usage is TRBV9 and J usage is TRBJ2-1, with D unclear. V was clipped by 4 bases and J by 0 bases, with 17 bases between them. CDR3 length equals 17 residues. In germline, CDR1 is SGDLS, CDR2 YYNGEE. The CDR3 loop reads CASSQSPIGASYNEQFF. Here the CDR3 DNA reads TGTGCCAGCAGCCAAAGTCCAATTGGAGCCTCCTACAATGAGCAGTTCTTC.

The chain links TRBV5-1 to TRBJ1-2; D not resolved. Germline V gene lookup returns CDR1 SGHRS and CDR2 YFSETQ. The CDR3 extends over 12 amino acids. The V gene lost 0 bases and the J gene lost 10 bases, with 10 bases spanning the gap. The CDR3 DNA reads TGCGCCAGCAGCTTGGTTTTCGGGGACTACACCTTC. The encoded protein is CASSLVFGDYTF. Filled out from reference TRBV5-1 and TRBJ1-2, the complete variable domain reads KAGVTQTPRYLIKTRGQQVTLSCSPISGHRSVSWYQQTPGQGLQFLFEYFSETQRNKGNFPGRFSGRQFSNSRSEMNVSTLELGDSALYLCASSLVFGDYTFGSGTRLTVV.

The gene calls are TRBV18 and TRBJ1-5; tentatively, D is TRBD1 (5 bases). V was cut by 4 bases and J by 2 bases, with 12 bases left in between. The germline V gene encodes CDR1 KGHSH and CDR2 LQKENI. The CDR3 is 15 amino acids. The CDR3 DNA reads TGTGCCAGCTCACGTTCGGGGCTCCGCAATCAGCCCCAGCATTTT. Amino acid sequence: CASSRSGLRNQPQHF. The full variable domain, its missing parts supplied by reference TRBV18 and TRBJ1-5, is NAGVMQNPRHLVRRRGQEARLRCSPMKGHSHVYWYRQLPEEGLKFMVYLQKENIIDESGMPKERFSAEFPKEGPSILRIQQVVRGDSAAYFCASSRSGLRNQPQHFGDGTRLSIL.

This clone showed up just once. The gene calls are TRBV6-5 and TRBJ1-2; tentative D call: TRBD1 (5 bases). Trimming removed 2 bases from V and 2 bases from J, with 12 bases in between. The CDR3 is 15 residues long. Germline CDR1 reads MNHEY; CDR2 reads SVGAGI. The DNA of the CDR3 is TGTGCCAGCAGTTACCCCCAGGGTTGGAACTATGGCTACACCTTC. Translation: CASSYPQGWNYGYTF.

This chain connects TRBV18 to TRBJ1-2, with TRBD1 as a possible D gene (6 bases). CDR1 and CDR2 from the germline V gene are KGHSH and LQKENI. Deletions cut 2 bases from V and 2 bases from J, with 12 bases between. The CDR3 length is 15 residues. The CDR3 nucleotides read TGTGCCAGCTCACCAAGTACACAGGGAAACTATGGCTACACCTTC. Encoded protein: CASSPSTQGNYGYTF.

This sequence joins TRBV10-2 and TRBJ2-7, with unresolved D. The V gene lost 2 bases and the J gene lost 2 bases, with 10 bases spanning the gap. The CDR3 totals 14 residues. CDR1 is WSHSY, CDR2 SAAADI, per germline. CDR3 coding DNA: TGCGCCAGCAGTGAGGCAGGAAGGCCCTACGAGCAGTACTTC. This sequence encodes CASSEAGRPYEQYF.

The CDR3 region is CASSQYVNTEAFF. Here the CDR3 DNA reads TGTGCCAGCAGCCAATACGTGAACACTGAAGCTTTCTTT. The rearrangement joins TRBV16 to TRBJ1-1; D gene ambiguous. Germline V gene data show CDR1 as KGHSY and CDR2 as FQNENV. The CDR3 spans 13 residues. V shed 1 base and J shed 0 bases, with 3 bases lying between them.